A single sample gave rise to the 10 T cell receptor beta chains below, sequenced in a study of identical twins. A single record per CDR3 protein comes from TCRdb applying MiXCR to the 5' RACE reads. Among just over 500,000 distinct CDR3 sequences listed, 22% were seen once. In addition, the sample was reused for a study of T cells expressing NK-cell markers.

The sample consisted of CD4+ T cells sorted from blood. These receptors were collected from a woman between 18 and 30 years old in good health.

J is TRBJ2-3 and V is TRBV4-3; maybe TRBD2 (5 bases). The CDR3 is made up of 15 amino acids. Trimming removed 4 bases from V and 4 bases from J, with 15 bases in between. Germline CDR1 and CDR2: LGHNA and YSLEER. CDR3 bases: TGCGCCAGCAGCCCGAGGGCGAGGGCGGCAGATACGCAGTATTTT. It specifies CASSPRARAADTQYF.

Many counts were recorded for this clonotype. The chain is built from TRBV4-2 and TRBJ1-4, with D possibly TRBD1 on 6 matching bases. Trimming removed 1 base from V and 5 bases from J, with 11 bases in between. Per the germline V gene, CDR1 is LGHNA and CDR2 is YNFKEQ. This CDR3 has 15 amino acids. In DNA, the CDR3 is TGTGCCAGCAGCCAAGCGGGACAAACCAATGAAAAACTGTTTTTT. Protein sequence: CASSQAGQTNEKLFF.

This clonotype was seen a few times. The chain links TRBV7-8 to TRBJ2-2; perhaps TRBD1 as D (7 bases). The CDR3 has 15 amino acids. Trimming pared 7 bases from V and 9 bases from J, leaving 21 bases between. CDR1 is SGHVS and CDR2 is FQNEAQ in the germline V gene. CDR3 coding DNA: TGTGCCAGCAAGAGGTTAGGAGGGACAGCGAGGGAGCTGTTTTTT. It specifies CASKRLGGTARELFF.

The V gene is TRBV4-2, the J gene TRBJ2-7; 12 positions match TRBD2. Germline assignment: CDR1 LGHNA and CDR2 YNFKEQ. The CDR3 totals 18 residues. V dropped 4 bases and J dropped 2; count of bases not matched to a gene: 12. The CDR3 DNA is TGTGCCAGCAGCCCGCTGCTCCGGCTAGCGGGAGGGCCCTACGAGCAGTACTTC. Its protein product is CASSPLLRLAGGPYEQYF.

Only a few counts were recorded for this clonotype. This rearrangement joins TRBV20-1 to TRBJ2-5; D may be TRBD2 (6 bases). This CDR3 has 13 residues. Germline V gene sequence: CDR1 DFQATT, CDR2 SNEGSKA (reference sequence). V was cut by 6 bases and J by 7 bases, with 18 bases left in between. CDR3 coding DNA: TGCAGTGCCCATCATACTAGCCTGGGGACCCAGTACTTC. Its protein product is CSAHHTSLGTQYF.

CDR3 sequence (DNA): TGCAGCGTTGGGGCAGGGGGGGGTAACACTGAAGCTTTCTTT. Translation: CSVGAGGGNTEAFF. The V and J genes are TRBV29-1 and TRBJ1-1; 7 nucleotides line up with TRBD1. There are 14 residues in the CDR3. V was clipped by 4 bases and J by 2 bases; unmatched bases: 7. Germline V lookup: CDR1 SQVTM, CDR2 ANQGSEA.

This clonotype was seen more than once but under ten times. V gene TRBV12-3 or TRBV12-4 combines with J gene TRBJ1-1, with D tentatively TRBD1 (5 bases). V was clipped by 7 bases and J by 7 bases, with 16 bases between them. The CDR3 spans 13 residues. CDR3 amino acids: CASKPPGRSEAFF. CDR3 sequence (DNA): TGTGCCAGCAAACCCCCGGGACGGAGTGAAGCTTTCTTT.

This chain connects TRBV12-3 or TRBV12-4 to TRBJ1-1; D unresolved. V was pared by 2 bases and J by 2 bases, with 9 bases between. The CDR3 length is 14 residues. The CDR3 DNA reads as TGTGCCAGCAGTTTATCACAGTCAAACACTGAAGCTTTCTTT. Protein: CASSLSQSNTEAFF.

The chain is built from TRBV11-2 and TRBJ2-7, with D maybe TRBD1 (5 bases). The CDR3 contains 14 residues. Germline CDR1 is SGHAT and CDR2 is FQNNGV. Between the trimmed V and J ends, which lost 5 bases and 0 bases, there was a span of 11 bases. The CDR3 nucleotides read TGTGCCAGCAGCGCACAGGCGAACTCCTACGAGCAGTACTTC. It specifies CASSAQANSYEQYF.

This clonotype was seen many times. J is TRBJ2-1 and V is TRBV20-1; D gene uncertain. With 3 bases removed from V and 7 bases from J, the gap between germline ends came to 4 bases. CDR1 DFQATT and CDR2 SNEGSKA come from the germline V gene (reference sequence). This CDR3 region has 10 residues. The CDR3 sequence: CSASRNEQFF. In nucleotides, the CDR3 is TGCAGTGCTAGTAGGAATGAGCAGTTCTTC.